Sequencing of this T cell receptor beta chain was carried out in a study of response to subunit inactivated influenza vaccine. Study-wide results and caveats: Authors proposed each seasonal influenza vaccination draws in few new T cells.

In its sample, this clonotype was seen a few times. No antigen is known for it. V was clipped by 1 base and J by 6 bases, with 9 bases between them. The CDR3 is 14 amino acids. MiXCR was run by TCRdb on the RT-PCR reads, yielding one entry per CDR3 protein. The data hold approximately 520,000 distinct CDR3 sequences, with 16% observed a single time. This sample comprised CD4+ T cells sorted from PBMCs, obtained around 2 years after vaccination. This receptor was identified in a man aged 50 to 69 who received an inactivated influenza vaccine. The chain recombines TRBV12-3 or TRBV12-4 with TRBJ2-2, with TRBD1 as a possible D gene (6 bases). The CDR3 DNA follows: TGTGCCAGCAGTTTAGACAGGGTGGCCGGGGAGCTGTTTTTT. Amino acids: CASSLDRVAGELFF.